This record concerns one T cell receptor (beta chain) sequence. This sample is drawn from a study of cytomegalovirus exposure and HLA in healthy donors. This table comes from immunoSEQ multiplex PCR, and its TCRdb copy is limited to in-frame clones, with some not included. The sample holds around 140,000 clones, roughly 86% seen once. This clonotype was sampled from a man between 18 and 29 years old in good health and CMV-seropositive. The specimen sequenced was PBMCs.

The CDR3 DNA reads TGTGCCATCAGTGAGTTTGGGACAGGGGGCGCAGGTACGCAGTATTTT. This translates into CAISEFGTGGAGTQYF. The rearrangement links TRBV10-3 to TRBJ2-3; 12 positions match TRBD1. CDR3 size: 16 residues. CDR1 and CDR2 from the germline V gene are ENHRY and SYGVKD. The J segment lost 8 bases and the V segment lost 1 base, leaving 7 bases of the junction unmatched.